This record concerns one TCR beta chain sequence. Which antigen it targets is not known. A commercial ELISA kit detecting HCMV-specific IgG in serum was used to determine HCMV serostatus. Ficoll density gradient centrifugation was used to isolate peripheral blood mononuclear cells from blood. Sequencing instrument: Illumina HiSeq 2000. 5'RACE template switching, by which a universal primer site and unique molecular identifiers were added, was used to make TCR beta cDNA libraries. cDNA synthesis was primed from the TCR beta constant segment and was followed by two successive PCR amplification steps. On the study's bioinformatics: Reads were demultiplexed and grouped by UMI with MIGEC, and clonotypes were assembled and quantified with MiTCR. To remove erroneous sequences, TCR cDNA sequences were retained only when supported by two or more reads. The tcR package was used for downstream repertoire analysis, and clonotypes were matched across fractions by CDR3 nucleotide sequence plus V segment. VDJmatch was used to annotate antigen specificity against VDJdb, with one amino acid substitution allowed in CDR3. TCRdb reprocessed the sequencing reads and holds a single record per CDR3 protein sequence, with no DNA. V and J calls and clone size were set by TCRdb, not the authors. The table for this sample lists fewer than 400,000 distinct CDR3 sequences. The ten largest clones represent about 10% of the sample.

The sample belongs to a study of T cells expressing NK-cell markers (dated by TCRdb to about 2020). For context, the study as a whole: In sorted CD3+CD56+NKG2C+, CD3+CD56+NKG2C- and CD3+CD56-NKG2C+ T-cell subsets from several donors, TCR beta-chain repertoires were profiled. Among the eight sequenced donors, only one was HCMV-seronegative, while the other seven were HCMV-seropositive. The eight sequenced donors were randomly selected healthy volunteers, three men and five women. Libraries were sequenced as 2 x 150 bp reads on Illumina HiSeq 2000/2500, MiSeq or NextSeq.

The research as a whole found: It remained unclear whether the expanded NKG2C-expressing T cell clones were specific for HCMV antigens. Those dominant clonotypes were again the most abundant among CD3+CD56-NKG2C+ cells in a few donors, at about 28.3-65%. In several donors, the dominant CD3+CD56+NKG2C+ clonotypes ranked among the top 10 CD8+ clonotypes, making up about 1.0-7.5% of CD8+ T cells.

In the germline V gene, CDR1 corresponds to KGHSH and CDR2 to LQKENI. The CDR3 runs 15 amino acids, cysteine and phenylalanine included. The entry carries no DNA sequence. The sequence was collected from a woman aged 45-65 years in good health. Donor details come from another sample of the same person, matched by shared clones. Sequenced material: blood T cells: a sorted CD56 or NKG2C T cell subset, CD4+ or CD8+ T cells, or bulk PBMC T cells (not recorded which). Rearrangement joined TRBV18 to TRBJ2-1. The CDR3 protein: CASSRQGASYNEQFF.